This TCR beta chain originates from a study of T cell responses to AZD1222 COVID-19 vaccine. Study-wide results and limits: Repertoire sampling was restricted to post-peak T cell response timepoints. When two AZD1222 doses had been given, Spike-specific TCR breadth and depth rose.

The V and J ends lost 4 bases and 5 bases respectively, with 18 bases between them. The CDR3 has 16 amino acids. CDR1 and CDR2 from the germline V gene are MNHEY and SVGEGT. The repertoire was sequenced with immunoSEQ multiplex PCR; TCRdb's copy has only in-frame clones and lacks some. The sample consists of around 100,000 clones, around nine tenths of them appearing once. Comment on this clone: Antigen specificity is unknown.

The sequencing used peripheral blood, collected 28 days after the second dose of the MenACWY control vaccine. The genes are TRBV6-2 or TRBV6-3 and TRBJ1-5; TRBD1 might be the D (6 bases). The receptor was derived from an adult who received the MenACWY meningococcal vaccine as a control. CDR3 loop: CASSSTTGGLDQPQHF. As DNA, the CDR3 is TGTGCCAGCAGTTCGACGACTGGGGGGCTGGATCAGCCCCAGCATTTT.